Listed below are T cell receptor beta chains from one sample, sequenced in a study of T cells in Graves' hyperthyroidism and ophthalmopathy. TCRdb processed the multiplex PCR reads anew with MiXCR; each CDR3 protein has one entry. The sample lists 350,000 to 400,000 distinct CDR3 sequences, 14% to 15% occurring once. The source material was blood. The receptors shown here come from a woman under 40 with Graves' hyperthyroidism. CDR3s include the opening cysteine and the closing phenylalanine or tryptophan. D genes are given only for firm matches. Some rows mark clone size as missing; the rest say once, few, many or name a class of expanded clone.

d_call: .
j_call: TRBJ1-5
v_call: TRBV30
clone_size: many
cdr3_nt: TGTGCCTGGAAGGGGTCAGGACATAGCAATCAGCCCCAGCATTTT
cdr3_aa: CAWKGSGHSNQPQHF

d_call: .
j_call: TRBJ1-1
v_call: TRBV18
clone_size: few
cdr3_nt: TGTGCCAGCTCACTAATCGACACAGGGTTTACTGAAGCTTTCTTT
cdr3_aa: CASSLIDTGFTEAFF

d_call: .
j_call: TRBJ1-2
v_call: TRBV10-3
clone_size: .
cdr3_nt: TGTGCCATCAACGGCGCAAACTATGGCTACACCTTC
cdr3_aa: CAINGANYGYTF

d_call: .
j_call: TRBJ2-7
v_call: TRBV15
clone_size: .
cdr3_nt: TGTACCACCAGCAACGTACATTCCTCCTACGAGCAGTACTTC
cdr3_aa: CTTSNVHSSYEQYF

d_call: .
j_call: TRBJ1-6
v_call: TRBV11-2
clone_size: .
cdr3_nt: TGTGCCAGCAGCTTGAATAATTCACCCCTCCACTTT
cdr3_aa: CASSLNNSPLHF

d_call: TRBD1
j_call: TRBJ2-7
v_call: TRBV5-1
clone_size: .
cdr3_nt: TGCGCCAGCAGCTTGGACAGGGGGATTTACGAGCAGTACTTC
cdr3_aa: CASSLDRGIYEQYF

d_call: TRBD1
j_call: TRBJ1-4
v_call: TRBV5-1
clone_size: many
cdr3_nt: TGCGCCAGCAGCTTGGAGCCGGGACAGGCCGGGGAAAAACTGTTTTTT
cdr3_aa: CASSLEPGQAGEKLFF

d_call: .
j_call: TRBJ2-7
v_call: TRBV11-1
clone_size: many
cdr3_nt: TGTGCCAGCAGCTTAGCCGGTCAGGGGCCTTTTGAGCAGTACTTC
cdr3_aa: CASSLAGQGPFEQYF

d_call: .
j_call: TRBJ2-1
v_call: TRBV11-3
clone_size: .
cdr3_nt: TGTGCCAGCAGCTTAATGGCAGGGGAGATCGGTTACAATGAGCAGTTCTTC
cdr3_aa: CASSLMAGEIGYNEQFF

d_call: .
j_call: TRBJ2-3
v_call: TRBV6-5
clone_size: many
cdr3_nt: TGTGCCAGCAGTTACCAGATGAGCACAGATACGCAGTATTTT
cdr3_aa: CASSYQMSTDTQYF

d_call: .
j_call: TRBJ2-5
v_call: TRBV19
clone_size: few
cdr3_nt: TGTGCCAGTAGTATATCGGGGGGCAAAGAGACCCAGTACTTC
cdr3_aa: CASSISGGKETQYF

d_call: TRBD1
j_call: TRBJ2-5
v_call: TRBV5-1
clone_size: .
cdr3_nt: TGCGCCAGCAGCTTAGGACAGGGAGCCGGGCAAGAGACCCAGTACTTC
cdr3_aa: CASSLGQGAGQETQYF

d_call: .
j_call: TRBJ2-1
v_call: TRBV9
clone_size: few
cdr3_nt: TGTGCCAGCAGCGTAGGAGTCGGTTTCTACAATGAGCAGTTCTTC
cdr3_aa: CASSVGVGFYNEQFF

d_call: .
j_call: TRBJ1-5
v_call: TRBV6-1
clone_size: many
cdr3_nt: TGTGCCAGCAGGTCTCTCAATCAGCCCCAGCATTTT
cdr3_aa: CASRSLNQPQHF

d_call: TRBD1
j_call: TRBJ2-3
v_call: TRBV18
clone_size: .
cdr3_nt: TGTGCCGGCTCCCAAGACAGGGTGCGCACAGATACGCAGTATTTT
cdr3_aa: CAGSQDRVRTDTQYF

d_call: TRBD1
j_call: TRBJ1-5
v_call: TRBV27
clone_size: .
cdr3_nt: TGTGCCAGCAGTTTATCAGTAGGGACAGGGGGCAATCAGCCCCAGCATTTT
cdr3_aa: CASSLSVGTGGNQPQHF

d_call: TRBD1
j_call: TRBJ1-5
v_call: TRBV5-1
clone_size: many
cdr3_nt: TGCGCCAGCAGTTTACAGGGGGCGCCCAATCAGCCCCAGCATTTT
cdr3_aa: CASSLQGAPNQPQHF

d_call: TRBD2
j_call: TRBJ2-1
v_call: TRBV11-1
clone_size: .
cdr3_nt: TGTGCCAGCAGGTTGGGGGGCGGGAGGGCCTACAATGAGCAGTTCTTC
cdr3_aa: CASRLGGGRAYNEQFF

d_call: TRBD1
j_call: TRBJ1-5
v_call: TRBV12-3/TRBV12-4
clone_size: many
cdr3_nt: TGTGCCAGCAGTTTAGCCCAGGGGGGCAATCAGCCCCAGCATTTT
cdr3_aa: CASSLAQGGNQPQHF

d_call: .
j_call: TRBJ2-1
v_call: TRBV5-1
clone_size: few
cdr3_nt: TGCGCCAGCAGCTTCTGGGGAGGAGAGCAGTTCTTC
cdr3_aa: CASSFWGGEQFF

d_call: .
j_call: TRBJ2-3
v_call: TRBV28
clone_size: few
cdr3_nt: TGTGCCAGCAGTTCTGCCCCGGGGGTTACAGATACGCAGTATTTT
cdr3_aa: CASSSAPGVTDTQYF

d_call: TRBD2
j_call: TRBJ2-2
v_call: TRBV13
clone_size: few
cdr3_nt: TGTGCCAGCAGCTTAGACGGGAGGGCCACCGGGGAGCTGTTTTTT
cdr3_aa: CASSLDGRATGELFF

d_call: .
j_call: TRBJ2-1
v_call: TRBV7-8
clone_size: .
cdr3_nt: TGTGCCAGCAGCGGCCGGGACGGGGTCGCAAATGAGCAGTTCTTC
cdr3_aa: CASSGRDGVANEQFF

d_call: .
j_call: TRBJ2-3
v_call: TRBV20-1
clone_size: many
cdr3_nt: TGCAGTGCTGAAACAGGCACCTGGGAGGTGAATACGCAGTATTTT
cdr3_aa: CSAETGTWEVNTQYF

d_call: .
j_call: TRBJ1-5
v_call: TRBV5-5
clone_size: .
cdr3_nt: TGTGCCAGCAGCCCCGACTTGACCAGCAATCAGCCCCAGCATTTT
cdr3_aa: CASSPDLTSNQPQHF

d_call: .
j_call: TRBJ1-1
v_call: TRBV5-1
clone_size: many
cdr3_nt: TGCGCCAGCAGCTTGGCGGGCAGGACCAACACTGAAGCTTTCTTT
cdr3_aa: CASSLAGRTNTEAFF

d_call: .
j_call: TRBJ1-6
v_call: TRBV19
clone_size: .
cdr3_nt: TGTGCCAGTAGTATATTCCGGGGAGACTCACCCCTCCACTTT
cdr3_aa: CASSIFRGDSPLHF

d_call: .
j_call: TRBJ2-5
v_call: TRBV7-9
clone_size: many
cdr3_nt: TGTGCCAGCAGCTTAGCGTTGCGAGAGCTGGGAGAGACCCAGTACTTC
cdr3_aa: CASSLALRELGETQYF

d_call: TRBD1
j_call: TRBJ1-4
v_call: TRBV20-1
clone_size: few
cdr3_nt: TGCAGTGCCCACTCCGGACAGGGACCCCGTGGTGAAAAACTGTTTTTT
cdr3_aa: CSAHSGQGPRGEKLFF

d_call: .
j_call: TRBJ2-5
v_call: TRBV4-2
clone_size: many
cdr3_nt: TGTGCCAGCAGCCAAGGTTGGGCTTCCCTCCAAGAGACCCAGTACTTC
cdr3_aa: CASSQGWASLQETQYF

d_call: TRBD1
j_call: TRBJ1-1
v_call: TRBV9
clone_size: many
cdr3_nt: TGTGCCAGCAGCGTAGCGGACAGGGTTACTGAAGCTTTCTTT
cdr3_aa: CASSVADRVTEAFF

d_call: TRBD2
j_call: TRBJ2-5
v_call: TRBV10-3
clone_size: many
cdr3_nt: TGTGCCATCAGTGAGGGGACTAGCGGGAGTGAGACCCAGTACTTC
cdr3_aa: CAISEGTSGSETQYF

d_call: .
j_call: TRBJ2-5
v_call: TRBV29-1
clone_size: .
cdr3_nt: TGCAGCGTCGATGGGGGACCAAAGGGGACCCAGTACTTC
cdr3_aa: CSVDGGPKGTQYF

d_call: .
j_call: TRBJ1-1
v_call: TRBV28
clone_size: few
cdr3_nt: TGTGCCAGCAGTTCATGGTCCAGAAGCGGAAACACTGAAGCTTTCTTT
cdr3_aa: CASSSWSRSGNTEAFF

d_call: TRBD2
j_call: TRBJ2-5
v_call: TRBV15
clone_size: .
cdr3_nt: TGTGCCACCTCAGCGGGAGGGCGAGCAGAGACCCAGTACTTC
cdr3_aa: CATSAGGRAETQYF

d_call: TRBD2
j_call: TRBJ2-1
v_call: TRBV5-1
clone_size: many
cdr3_nt: TGCGCCAGCGGCGCGGGGGATCCCTACAATGAGCAGTTCTTC
cdr3_aa: CASGAGDPYNEQFF

d_call: .
j_call: TRBJ1-2
v_call: TRBV20-1
clone_size: .
cdr3_nt: TGCAGTGCTAGAGGGTCGGGGGAAATAGGCGGCGACTACACCTTC
cdr3_aa: CSARGSGEIGGDYTF

d_call: .
j_call: TRBJ1-4
v_call: TRBV6-5
clone_size: many
cdr3_nt: TGTGCCAGCAGTTACTACGGGAATGAAAAACTGTTTTTT
cdr3_aa: CASSYYGNEKLFF

d_call: TRBD2
j_call: TRBJ2-3
v_call: TRBV29-1
clone_size: many
cdr3_nt: TGCAGCGTTGTGAAGACTAGCGGCACAGATACGCAGTATTTT
cdr3_aa: CSVVKTSGTDTQYF

d_call: TRBD1
j_call: TRBJ1-2
v_call: TRBV7-9
clone_size: .
cdr3_nt: TGTGCCAGCAGCTTAGACGACAGGGTACCTGGCTACACCTTC
cdr3_aa: CASSLDDRVPGYTF

d_call: .
j_call: TRBJ2-7
v_call: TRBV27
clone_size: many
cdr3_nt: TGTGCCAGCAGGGCGACAGGGCTGGGGGGGGAGCAGTACTTC
cdr3_aa: CASRATGLGGEQYF

d_call: TRBD2
j_call: TRBJ2-1
v_call: TRBV9
clone_size: few
cdr3_nt: TGTGCCAGCAGCGTAGACGGGAGGCCCCGAGATGAGCAGTTCTTC
cdr3_aa: CASSVDGRPRDEQFF

d_call: .
j_call: TRBJ2-5
v_call: TRBV5-6
clone_size: .
cdr3_nt: TGTGCCAGCAGCTTGGGAGGGGGGCGAGTGGAAGAGACCCAGTACTTC
cdr3_aa: CASSLGGGRVEETQYF

d_call: .
j_call: TRBJ2-7
v_call: TRBV20-1
clone_size: few
cdr3_nt: TGCAGTGCTCGCCCTATGGCCGGAGGGAACGAGCAGTACTTC
cdr3_aa: CSARPMAGGNEQYF